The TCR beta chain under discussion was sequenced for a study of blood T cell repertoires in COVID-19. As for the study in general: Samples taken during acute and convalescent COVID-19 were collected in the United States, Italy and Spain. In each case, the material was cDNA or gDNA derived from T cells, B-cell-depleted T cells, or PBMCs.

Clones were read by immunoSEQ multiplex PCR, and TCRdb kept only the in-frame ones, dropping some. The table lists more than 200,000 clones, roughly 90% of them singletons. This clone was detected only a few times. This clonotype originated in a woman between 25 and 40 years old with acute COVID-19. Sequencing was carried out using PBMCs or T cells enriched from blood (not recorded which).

The CDR3 is CASSFKGQGDEKLFF. DNA of the CDR3: TGTGCCAGCAGCTTTAAGGGACAGGGTGATGAAAAACTGTTTTTT. This chain links TRBV5-6 with TRBJ1-4; 9 positions agree with TRBD1. Germline V CDR1 and CDR2: SGHDT, YYEEEE. There are 15 residues in the CDR3. V was clipped by 2 bases and J by 6 bases; unmatched bases: 5.